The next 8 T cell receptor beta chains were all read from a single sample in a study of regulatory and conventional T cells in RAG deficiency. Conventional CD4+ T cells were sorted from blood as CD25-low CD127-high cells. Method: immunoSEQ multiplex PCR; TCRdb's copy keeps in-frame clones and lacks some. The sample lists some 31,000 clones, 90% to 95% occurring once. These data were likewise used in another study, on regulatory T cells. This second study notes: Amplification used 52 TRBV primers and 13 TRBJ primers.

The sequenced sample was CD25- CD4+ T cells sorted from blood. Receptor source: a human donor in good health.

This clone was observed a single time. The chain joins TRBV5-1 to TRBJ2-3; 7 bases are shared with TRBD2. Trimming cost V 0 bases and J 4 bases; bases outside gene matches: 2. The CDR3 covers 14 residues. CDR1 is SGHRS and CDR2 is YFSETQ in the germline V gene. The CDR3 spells CASSLVLAADTQYF. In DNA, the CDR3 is TGCGCCAGCAGCTTGGTTCTAGCGGCAGATACGCAGTATTTT. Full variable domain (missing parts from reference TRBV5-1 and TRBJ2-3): KAGVTQTPRYLIKTRGQQVTLSCSPISGHRSVSWYQQTPGQGLQFLFEYFSETQRNKGNFPGRFSGRQFSNSRSEMNVSTLELGDSALYLCASSLVLAADTQYFGPGTRLTVL.

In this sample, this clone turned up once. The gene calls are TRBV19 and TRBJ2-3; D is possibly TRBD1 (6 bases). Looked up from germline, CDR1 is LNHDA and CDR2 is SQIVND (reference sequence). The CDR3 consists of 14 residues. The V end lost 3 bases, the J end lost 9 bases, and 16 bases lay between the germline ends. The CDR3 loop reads CASSIPGGQLTQYF. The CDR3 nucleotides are TGTGCCAGTAGTATCCCCGGAGGACAGCTCACGCAGTATTTT.

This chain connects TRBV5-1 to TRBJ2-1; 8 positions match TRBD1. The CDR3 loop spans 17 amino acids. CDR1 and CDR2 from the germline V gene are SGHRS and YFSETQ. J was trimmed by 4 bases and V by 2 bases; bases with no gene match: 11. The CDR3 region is CASSFGQGWLAYNEQFF. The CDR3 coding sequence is TGCGCCAGCAGCTTCGGACAGGGATGGTTGGCTTACAATGAGCAGTTCTTC.

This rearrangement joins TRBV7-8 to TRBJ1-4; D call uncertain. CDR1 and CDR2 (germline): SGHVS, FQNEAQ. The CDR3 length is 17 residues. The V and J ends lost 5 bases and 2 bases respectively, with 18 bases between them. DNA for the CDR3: TGTGCCAGCAGCCCCACGTTGGAGGGAACGACTAATGAAAAACTGTTTTTT. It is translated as CASSPTLEGTTNEKLFF.

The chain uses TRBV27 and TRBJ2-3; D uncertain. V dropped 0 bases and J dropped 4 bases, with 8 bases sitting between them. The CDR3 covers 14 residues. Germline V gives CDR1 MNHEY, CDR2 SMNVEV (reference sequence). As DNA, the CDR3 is TGTGCCAGCAGTTTATCTTTCACTCCAGATACGCAGTATTTT. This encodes CASSLSFTPDTQYF.

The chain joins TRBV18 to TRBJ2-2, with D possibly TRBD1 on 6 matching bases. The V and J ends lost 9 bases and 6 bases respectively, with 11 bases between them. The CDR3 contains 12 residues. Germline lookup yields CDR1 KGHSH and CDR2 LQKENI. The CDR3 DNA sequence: TGTGCCAGTTACAGGGTCGCCGGGGAGCTGTTTTTT. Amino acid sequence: CASYRVAGELFF.

The CDR3 reads CASSPRARDGEQYF. The CDR3, as DNA: TGTGCCAGCTCACCACGGGCGAGGGATGGGGAGCAGTACTTC. The chain is built from TRBV18 and TRBJ2-7; perhaps TRBD2 as D (5 bases). Germline-derived CDR1 and CDR2 are KGHSH and LQKENI. The CDR3 is 14 residues long. V lost 1 base and J 7 bases, leaving 14 bases between the germline ends.

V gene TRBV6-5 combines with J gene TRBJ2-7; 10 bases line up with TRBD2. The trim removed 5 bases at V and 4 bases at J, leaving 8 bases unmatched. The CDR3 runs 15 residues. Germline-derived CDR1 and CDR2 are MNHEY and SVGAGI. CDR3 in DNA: TGTGCCAGCAGTCGGACGGGACTAGCGAAATACGAGCAGTACTTC. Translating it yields CASSRTGLAKYEQYF.